One sample yielded the 13 T cell receptor beta chains listed below, sequenced in a study of blood T cells in healthy people across ages. A J-beta primer mix and a sample-barcoded 5' primer were used in a second PCR of about 7 to 12 cycles. Using its own MiXCR run on the 5' RACE reads, TCRdb lists one record per CDR3 protein. This sample has about 640,000 distinct CDR3 sequences; 58% occur once, and the top ten carry 30% to 45%. The sample comprised blood. All receptors derive from a man aged 60 to 75 in good health.

The chain carries TRBV6-1 and TRBJ2-5; no definite D call. The V end lost 3 bases, the J end lost 1 base, and 15 bases lay between the germline ends. The CDR3 is 16 amino acids. Germline values: CDR1 MNHNS, CDR2 SASEGT. The CDR3 is CASSDFSKAGQETQYF. The CDR3 coding sequence is TGTGCCAGCAGTGATTTTAGTAAGGCAGGCCAAGAGACCCAGTACTTC.

V gene TRBV25-1 combines with J gene TRBJ2-5; D ambiguous. The J call may be faulty, since TRBJ2-7 better matches the DNA end. Germline V lookup: CDR1 MGHDK, CDR2 SYGVNS. This CDR3 spans 15 amino acids. In DNA, the CDR3 is TGTGCCAGCAGTGAAGATAGGGCAGATCCCTACGAGCAGTACTTC. Protein: CASSEDRADPYEQYF.

J is TRBJ2-5 and V is TRBV12-3 or TRBV12-4; D not resolved. Between the trimmed V and J ends, which lost 5 bases and 8 bases, there was a span of 12 bases. The CDR3 runs to 12 residues. CDR3 DNA sequence: TGTGCCAGCAGTCTGTCTTCTTATACCCAGTACTTC. It encodes CASSLSSYTQYF.

DNA for the CDR3: TGCAGTGCAGAGGGGCCAGATACGCAGTATTTT. Translated: CSAEGPDTQYF. The gene calls are TRBV20-1 and TRBJ2-3; D may match TRBD1 or TRBD2 (5 bases each). V was pared by 6 bases and J by 4 bases, with 8 bases between. The germline V gene has CDR1 DFQATT and CDR2 SNEGSKA (reference sequence). CDR3 length equals 11 residues.

The V gene is TRBV2, the J gene TRBJ1-1; 7 bases fit TRBD1. Per the germline V gene, CDR1 is SNHLY and CDR2 is FYNNEI. The CDR3 is made up of 14 amino acids. Trimming at V came to 6 bases and at J to 0 bases, leaving 4 bases not matched to a gene. CDR3 protein: CASRGTALNTEAFF. In nucleotides, the CDR3 is TGTGCCAGCAGGGGGACAGCTTTGAACACTGAAGCTTTCTTT.

This chain uses TRBV2 with TRBJ2-7; D is perhaps TRBD1 (5 bases). CDR3 length equals 14 residues. Germline V gives CDR1 SNHLY, CDR2 FYNNEI. The V gene lost 6 bases and the J gene lost 1 base, with 13 bases spanning the gap. This CDR3 reads CASRLTVTSYEQYF. The CDR3 DNA reads as TGTGCCAGCAGGCTGACAGTTACGTCCTACGAGCAGTACTTC.

The chain combines TRBV20-1 with TRBJ2-1, with D possibly being TRBD2 (7 bases). With 4 bases removed from V and 5 bases from J, the gap between germline ends came to 21 bases. The germline V gene has CDR1 DFQATT and CDR2 SNEGSKA (reference sequence). CDR3 length equals 16 residues. CDR3 in amino acids: CSAKSGGGGPDNEQFF. The CDR3 region has the DNA TGCAGTGCTAAGAGTGGTGGGGGGGGGCCTGACAATGAGCAGTTCTTC.

The chain carries TRBV3-1 and TRBJ2-5, with D perhaps TRBD1 or TRBD2 (5 bases each). This CDR3 has 13 amino acids. CDR1 is LGHDT and CDR2 is YNNKEL in the germline V gene (reference sequence). The ends were cut back, 5 bases at V and 11 bases at J, with 18 bases in the middle. The CDR3 here is CASSVGAAGEQYF. The CDR3 DNA is TGTGCCAGCAGCGTTGGGGCGGCCGGGGAGCAGTACTTC.

The chain combines TRBV9 with TRBJ1-2, with D possibly matching TRBD1 (5 bases). Germline V lookup: CDR1 SGDLS, CDR2 YYNGEE. CDR3 length: 13 amino acids. Deletions cut 3 bases from V and 2 bases from J, with 8 bases between. The CDR3 nucleotides are TGTGCCAGCAGCGCCAGGGAGAACTATGGCTACACCTTC. Translating it yields CASSARENYGYTF.

The V call is TRBV20-1, the J call TRBJ2-1; 9 bases align to TRBD2. The ends lost 6 bases at V and 5 bases at J; junction bases unmatched: 14. CDR1 is DFQATT, CDR2 SNEGSKA, per germline (reference sequence). The CDR3 has 16 residues. The CDR3 region is CSAPSGGGARDNEQFF. The CDR3 region has the DNA TGCAGTGCCCCCTCCGGCGGGGGGGCCCGTGACAATGAGCAGTTCTTC.

The chain carries TRBV19 and TRBJ2-5; 8 nucleotides match TRBD1. Trimming took 6 bases from V and 2 from J; bases not matched to a gene: 5. The CDR3 loop spans 14 amino acids. The germline V gene has CDR1 LNHDA and CDR2 SQIVND (reference sequence). CDR3 protein: CASSTGGIQETQYF. The DNA of the CDR3 is TGTGCCAGTAGCACAGGGGGAATTCAAGAGACCCAGTACTTC.

The rearrangement links TRBV4-2 to TRBJ1-1; maybe TRBD1 (5 bases). Germline CDR1 is LGHNA and CDR2 is YNFKEQ. The CDR3 consists of 14 residues. Trimming shortened V by 3 bases and J by 1 base, and 9 bases separated the two germline ends. CDR3 sequence: CASSQEGRNTEAFF. DNA for the CDR3: TGTGCCAGCAGCCAGGAGGGACGGAACACTGAAGCTTTCTTT.

The CDR3 protein is CASSLVGGLYNEQYF. Written as DNA, the CDR3 is TGTGCCAGCAGCTTAGTAGGGGGTTTGTACAATGAGCAGTACTTC. This chain uses TRBV11-2 with TRBJ2-5; D is possibly TRBD1 (6 bases). V lost 1 base, J lost 11 bases, and 20 bases lay in between. Germline V lookup: CDR1 SGHAT, CDR2 FQNNGV. This CDR3 is built from 15 residues.